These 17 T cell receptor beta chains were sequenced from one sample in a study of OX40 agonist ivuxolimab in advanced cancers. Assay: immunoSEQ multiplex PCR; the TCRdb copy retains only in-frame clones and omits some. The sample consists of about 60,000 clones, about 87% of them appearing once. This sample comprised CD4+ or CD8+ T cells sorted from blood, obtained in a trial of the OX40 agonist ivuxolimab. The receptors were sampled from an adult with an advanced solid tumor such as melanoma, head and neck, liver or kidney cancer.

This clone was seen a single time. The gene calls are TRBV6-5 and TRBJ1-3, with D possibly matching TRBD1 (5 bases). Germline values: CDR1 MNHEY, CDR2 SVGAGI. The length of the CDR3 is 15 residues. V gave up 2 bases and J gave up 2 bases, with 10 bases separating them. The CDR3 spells CASSYRGITGNTIYF. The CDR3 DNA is TGTGCCAGCAGTTACAGGGGAATAACTGGAAACACCATATATTTT.

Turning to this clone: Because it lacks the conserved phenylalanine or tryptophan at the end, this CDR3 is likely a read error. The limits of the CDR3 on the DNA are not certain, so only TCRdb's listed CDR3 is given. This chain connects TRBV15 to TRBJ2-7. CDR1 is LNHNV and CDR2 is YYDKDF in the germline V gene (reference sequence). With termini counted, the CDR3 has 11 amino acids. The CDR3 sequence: CATSRDRRLSP.

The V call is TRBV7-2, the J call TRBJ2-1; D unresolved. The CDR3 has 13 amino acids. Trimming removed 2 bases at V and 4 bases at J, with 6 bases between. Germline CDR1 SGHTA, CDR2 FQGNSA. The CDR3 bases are TGTGCCAGCAGCTTAAATCCTTACAATGAGCAGTTCTTC. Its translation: CASSLNPYNEQFF. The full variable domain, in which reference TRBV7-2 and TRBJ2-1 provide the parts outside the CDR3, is GAGVSQSPSNKVTEKGKDVELRCDPISGHTALYWYRQSLGQGLEFLIYFQGNSAPDKSGLPSDRFSAERTGGSVSTLTIQRTQQEDSAVYLCASSLNPYNEQFFGPGTRLTVL.

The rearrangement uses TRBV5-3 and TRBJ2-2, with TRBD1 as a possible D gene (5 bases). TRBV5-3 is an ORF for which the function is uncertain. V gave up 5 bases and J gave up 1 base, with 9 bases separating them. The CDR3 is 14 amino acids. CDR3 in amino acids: CARSQGLNTGELFF. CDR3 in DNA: TGTGCCAGAAGTCAGGGTCTGAACACCGGGGAGCTGTTTTTT.

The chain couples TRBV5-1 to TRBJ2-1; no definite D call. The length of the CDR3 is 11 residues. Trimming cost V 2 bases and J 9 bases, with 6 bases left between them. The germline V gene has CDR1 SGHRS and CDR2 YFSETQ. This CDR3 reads CASSLWFEQFF. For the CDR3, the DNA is TGCGCCAGCAGCTTATGGTTTGAGCAGTTCTTC.

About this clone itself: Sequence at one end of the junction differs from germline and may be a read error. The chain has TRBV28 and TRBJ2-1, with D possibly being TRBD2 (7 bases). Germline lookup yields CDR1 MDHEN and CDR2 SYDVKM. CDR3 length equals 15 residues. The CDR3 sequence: CASSFIYPGGTRGVF. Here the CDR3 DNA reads TGTGCCAGCAGCTTTATTTATCCGGGAGGCACGAGGGGGGTCTTC.

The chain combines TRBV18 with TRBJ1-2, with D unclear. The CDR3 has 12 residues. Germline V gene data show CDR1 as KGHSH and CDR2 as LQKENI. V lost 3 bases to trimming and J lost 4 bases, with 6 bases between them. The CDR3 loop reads CASSPDVYGYTF. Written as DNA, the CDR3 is TGTGCCAGCTCACCTGACGTCTATGGCTACACCTTC.

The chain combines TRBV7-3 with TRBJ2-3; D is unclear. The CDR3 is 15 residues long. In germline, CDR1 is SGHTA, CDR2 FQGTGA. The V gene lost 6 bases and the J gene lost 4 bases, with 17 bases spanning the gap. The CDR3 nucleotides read TGTGCCAGCAGTTGGACCTTCTCGGCCGCAGATACGCAGTATTTT. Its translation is CASSWTFSAADTQYF. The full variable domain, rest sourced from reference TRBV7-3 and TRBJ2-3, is GAGVSQTPSNKVTEKGKYVELRCDPISGHTALYWYRQSLGQGPEFLIYFQGTGAADDSGLPNDRFFAVRPEGSVSTLKIQRTERGDSAVYLCASSWTFSAADTQYFGPGTRLTVL.

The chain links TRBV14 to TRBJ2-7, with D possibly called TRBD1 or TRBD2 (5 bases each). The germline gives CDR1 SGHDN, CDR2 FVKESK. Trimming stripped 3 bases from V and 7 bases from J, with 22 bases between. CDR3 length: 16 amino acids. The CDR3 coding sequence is TGTGCCAGCAGCCACACAAAGGGAAGGGGAGTCCATGAGCAGTACTTC. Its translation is CASSHTKGRGVHEQYF. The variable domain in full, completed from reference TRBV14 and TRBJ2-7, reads EAGVTQFPSHSVIEKGQTVTLRCDPISGHDNLYWYRRVMGKEIKFLLHFVKESKQDESGMPNNRFLAERTGGTYSTLKVQPAELEDSGVYFCASSHTKGRGVHEQYFGPGTRLTVT.

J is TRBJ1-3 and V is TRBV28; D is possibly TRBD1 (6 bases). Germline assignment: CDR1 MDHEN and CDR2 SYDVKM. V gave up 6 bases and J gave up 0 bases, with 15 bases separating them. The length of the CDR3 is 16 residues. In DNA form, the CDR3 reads TGTGCCAGCAGCGAGGGGGGGACAATCTCTGGAAACACCATATATTTT. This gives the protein CASSEGGTISGNTIYF.

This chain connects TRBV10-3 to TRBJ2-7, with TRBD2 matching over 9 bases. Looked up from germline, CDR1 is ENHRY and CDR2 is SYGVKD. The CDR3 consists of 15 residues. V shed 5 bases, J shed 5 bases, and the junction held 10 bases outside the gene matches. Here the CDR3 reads CAISKLAGEGHEQYF. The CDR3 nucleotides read TGTGCCATCAGTAAGTTAGCGGGAGAGGGTCACGAGCAGTACTTC.

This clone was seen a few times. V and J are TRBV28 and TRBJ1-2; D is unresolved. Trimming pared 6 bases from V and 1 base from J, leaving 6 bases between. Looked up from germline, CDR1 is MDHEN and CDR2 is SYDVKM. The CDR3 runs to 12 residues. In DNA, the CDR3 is TGTGCCAGCAGGGACGATAACTATGGCTACACCTTC. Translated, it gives CASRDDNYGYTF.

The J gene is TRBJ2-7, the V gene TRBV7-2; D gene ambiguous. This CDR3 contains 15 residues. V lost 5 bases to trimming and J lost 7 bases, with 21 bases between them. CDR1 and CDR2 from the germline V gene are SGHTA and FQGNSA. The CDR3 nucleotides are TGTGCCAGCAGCCTAAATGCGGCAGTAGCCTGGGAGCAGTACTTC. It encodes CASSLNAAVAWEQYF.

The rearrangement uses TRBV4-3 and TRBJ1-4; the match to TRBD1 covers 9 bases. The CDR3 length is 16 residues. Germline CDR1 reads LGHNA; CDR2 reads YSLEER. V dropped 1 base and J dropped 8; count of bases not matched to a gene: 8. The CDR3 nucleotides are TGCGCCAGCAGCCAAGGGGGGACAGGGTTAGGGGAAAAACTGTTTTTT. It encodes CASSQGGTGLGEKLFF.

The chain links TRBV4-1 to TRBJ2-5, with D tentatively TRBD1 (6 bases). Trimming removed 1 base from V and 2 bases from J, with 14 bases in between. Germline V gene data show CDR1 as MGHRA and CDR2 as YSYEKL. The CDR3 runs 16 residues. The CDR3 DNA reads TGCGCCAGCAGCCAAGGTTCCCTGACAGGACAAGAGACCCAGTACTTC. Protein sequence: CASSQGSLTGQETQYF.

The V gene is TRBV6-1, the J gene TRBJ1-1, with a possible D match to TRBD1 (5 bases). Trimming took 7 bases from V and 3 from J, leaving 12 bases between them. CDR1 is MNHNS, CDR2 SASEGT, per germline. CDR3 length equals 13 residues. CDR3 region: CASILGVYTEAFF. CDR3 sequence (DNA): TGTGCCAGCATCCTAGGGGTTTACACTGAAGCTTTCTTT.

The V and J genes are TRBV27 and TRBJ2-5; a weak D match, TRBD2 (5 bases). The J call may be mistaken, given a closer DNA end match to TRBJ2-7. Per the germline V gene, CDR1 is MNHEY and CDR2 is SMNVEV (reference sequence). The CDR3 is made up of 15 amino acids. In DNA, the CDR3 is TGTGCCAGCAGTACCGCCGGGGTCAGCTCCTACGAGCAGTACTTC. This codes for CASSTAGVSSYEQYF.